These 9 T cell receptor beta chains originate from one sample sequenced in a study of OX40 agonist ivuxolimab in advanced cancers. TCRdb's table, derived via immunoSEQ multiplex PCR, lists solely in-frame clones and lacks some. This table holds 52,000 or so clones, about 88% found once. The sequencing used CD4+ or CD8+ T cells sorted from blood, collected in a trial of the OX40 agonist ivuxolimab. The receptors shown here come from an adult with an advanced solid tumor such as melanoma, head and neck, liver or kidney cancer.

The chain joins TRBV6-4 to TRBJ2-6; D possibly corresponds to TRBD1 (6 bases). There are 16 residues in the CDR3. Germline V gives CDR1 MRHNA, CDR2 SNTAGT. The germline V and J ends were trimmed by 5 bases and 0 bases, with 11 bases remaining between them. The CDR3 loop reads CASSKGHTSGANVLTF. DNA of the CDR3: TGTGCCAGCAGTAAGGGACACACCTCTGGGGCCAACGTCCTGACTTTC.

V usage is TRBV5-6 and J usage is TRBJ2-5; tentative D call: TRBD2 (5 bases). CDR1 is SGHDT, CDR2 YYEEEE, per germline. V was clipped by 4 bases and J by 5 bases, with 15 bases between them. This CDR3 is 14 amino acids long. The CDR3 loop is CASSRTEGWETQYF. CDR3 coding DNA: TGTGCCAGCAGCCGGACCGAGGGATGGGAGACCCAGTACTTC.

This clone is medium-sized in the sample. This sequence joins TRBV19 and TRBJ1-5, with TRBD1 as a possible D gene (5 bases). From germline, CDR1 is LNHDA and CDR2 SQIVND (reference sequence). This CDR3 is built from 14 residues. V was trimmed by 5 bases and J by 0 bases, leaving 8 bases between them. CDR3 sequence reads: CASSGHYSNQPQHF. The CDR3 region has the DNA TGTGCCAGTAGTGGACATTATAGCAATCAGCCCCAGCATTTT.

CDR3 nucleotide sequence: TGTGCCAGCAGCTTGGCGGGGGCGTCGATAGTGATGTGGGGCTACACCTTC. It encodes CASSLAGASIVMWGYTF. The chain couples TRBV5-6 to TRBJ1-2; TRBD1 is a possible D gene (6 bases). The ends were cut back, 0 bases at V and 8 bases at J, with 23 bases in the middle. This CDR3 region has 17 residues. CDR1 is SGHDT, CDR2 YYEEEE, per germline.

The chain links TRBV10-2 to TRBJ1-2; D might be TRBD1 (5 bases). The CDR3 is 15 amino acids. The V gene's germline CDR1 is WSHSY and CDR2 SAAADI. Between the trimmed V and J ends, which lost 8 bases and 4 bases, there was a span of 20 bases. The chain's CDR3 is CASVSQIDSTYGYTF. As DNA, the CDR3 is TGCGCCAGCGTTTCCCAAATCGACAGCACCTATGGCTACACCTTC.

This chain connects TRBV9 to TRBJ1-2; 12 positions match TRBD1. J gave up 8 bases and V 0 bases, and 5 bases lay outside the gene matches. The CDR3 consists of 15 residues. The germline V gene has CDR1 SGDLS and CDR2 YYNGEE. The CDR3 nucleotides read TGTGCCAGCAGCGTAGGGGGACAGGGGGCCGGAGGCTACACCTTC. Its translation is CASSVGGQGAGGYTF.

This chain links TRBV7-9 with TRBJ2-5, with D uncertain. This CDR3 is 14 amino acids long. Trimming pared 1 base from V and 5 bases from J, leaving 11 bases between. Germline-derived CDR1 and CDR2 are SEHNR and FQNEAQ (reference sequence). CDR3 protein: CASSLGLEAETQYF. CDR3 nucleotides: TGTGCCAGCAGCTTAGGACTCGAAGCGGAGACCCAGTACTTC.

V usage is TRBV19 and J usage is TRBJ1-3; no definite D call. Trimming cost V 8 bases and J 0 bases, with 20 bases left between them. Germline CDR1 and CDR2: LNHDA and SQIVND (reference sequence). The CDR3 loop spans 17 amino acids. As DNA, the CDR3 is TGTGCCAGTCACGATGGGCAGAGCCTATTCTCTGGAAACACCATATATTTT. It is translated as CASHDGQSLFSGNTIYF.

By sample share, this clone is medium-sized. The gene calls are TRBV25-1 and TRBJ1-1; D is uncertain. Trimming cost V 7 bases and J 3 bases, with 12 bases left between them. CDR3 size: 13 residues. The germline gives CDR1 MGHDK, CDR2 SYGVNS. The CDR3 coding sequence is TGTGCCAGCACCAAAAGTTGGGACACTGAAGCTTTCTTT. Amino acid sequence: CASTKSWDTEAFF.